Following are 19 T cell receptor beta chains from one sample sequenced in a study of blood T cell repertoires in COVID-19. Profiling relied on immunoSEQ multiplex PCR, and the TCRdb table lists in-frame clones only, not all of them. Found here are about 150,000 clones, 80% to 90% of them singletons; the top ten hold over 12%. Sequences were obtained from peripheral blood. The receptors stem from a woman aged 40 to 55 with acute or convalescent COVID-19.

The CDR3 region has the DNA TGTGCCAGCAGCCCGACGGGGGGGCGTGAGTATTTT. It translates to CASSPTGGREYF. The rearrangement joins TRBV9 to TRBJ2-3; 8 bases agree with TRBD2. CDR3 size: 12 residues. The junction had 8 bases not matched to a gene; V was cut back by 4 bases and J by 13 bases. Germline V lookup: CDR1 SGDLS, CDR2 YYNGEE.

The chain uses TRBV20-1 and TRBJ1-5, with 8 bases identical to TRBD1. CDR3 size: 14 residues. Germline V gene data show CDR1 as DFQATT and CDR2 as SNEGSKA (reference sequence). The V gene end was trimmed by 3 bases and the J gene end by 6 bases; junction bases not matched to a gene: 7. CDR3 bases: TGCAGTGCTAGTCCCCCAGGGGGCGGTCAGCCCCAGCATTTT. Protein product: CSASPPGGGQPQHF.

CDR3 sequence reads: CASSYIPSGRGSTDTQYF. The CDR3 nucleotides are TGTGCCAGCAGCTATATCCCTAGCGGGAGAGGGAGCACAGATACGCAGTATTTT. The chain combines TRBV11-3 with TRBJ2-3, with TRBD2 identical over 10 bases. This CDR3 is built from 18 residues. The germline V gene has CDR1 SGHNT and CDR2 YENEEA. Trimming at V came to 4 bases and at J to 0 bases, leaving 10 bases not matched to a gene.

This chain links TRBV10-3 with TRBJ1-2; 8 bases agree with TRBD1. Germline V lookup: CDR1 ENHRY, CDR2 SYGVKD. The ends lost 5 bases at V and 4 bases at J; junction bases unmatched: 0. The CDR3 spans 12 residues. The CDR3 region is CAISTGGYGYTF. CDR3 bases: TGTGCCATCAGTACAGGGGGCTATGGCTACACCTTC.

The V gene is TRBV5-1, the J gene TRBJ2-1; 7 nucleotides align to TRBD1. Germline V gives CDR1 SGHRS, CDR2 YFSETQ. Trimming at V came to 0 bases and at J to 6 bases, leaving 15 bases not matched to a gene. The CDR3 extends over 18 amino acids. The CDR3: CASSLGLFRGTVSNEQFF. The CDR3 region has the DNA TGCGCCAGCAGCTTGGGACTGTTTAGAGGGACAGTTTCCAATGAGCAGTTCTTC.

The chain joins TRBV7-9 to TRBJ1-2; no reliable D call. The CDR3 is 13 amino acids. The germline gives CDR1 SEHNR, CDR2 FQNEAQ (reference sequence). Deletions cut 8 bases from V and 2 bases from J, with 12 bases between. CDR3 region: CASATGGNYGYTF. The CDR3 DNA is TGTGCCAGCGCTACCGGAGGGAACTATGGCTACACCTTC.

The chain is built from TRBV3-1 (or the pseudogene TRBV3-2) and TRBJ2-1; 10 positions agree with TRBD2. Germline CDR1 LGHDT, CDR2 YNNKEL (reference sequence). This CDR3 spans 16 amino acids. Trimming took 4 bases from V and 7 from J; bases not matched to a gene: 10. For the CDR3, the DNA is TGTGCCAGCAGCCGAAGCGGGAGGGCCATCGGGAATGAGCAGTTCTTC. Its protein product is CASSRSGRAIGNEQFF.

CDR3 in amino acids: CASSLRSGSGQTQYF. In DNA, the CDR3 is TGTGCCAGCAGCTTGAGGTCGGGGAGTGGTCAGACCCAGTACTTC. The chain has TRBV5-6 and TRBJ2-5; D possibly corresponds to TRBD2 (5 bases). Germline CDR1 is SGHDT and CDR2 is YYEEEE. V was trimmed by 1 base and J by 6 bases, leaving 16 bases between them. This CDR3 has 15 residues.

The chain joins TRBV6-4 to TRBJ2-3; 7 nucleotides line up with TRBD1. Germline V gene data show CDR1 as MRHNA and CDR2 as SNTAGT. CDR3 length: 13 amino acids. V shed 6 bases and J 6 bases; nucleotides not matched to a gene: 6. CDR3 DNA: TGTGCCAGCAGCCTTATACAGGGGGATACGCAGTATTTT. It codes for CASSLIQGDTQYF.

The rearrangement uses TRBV3-1 (or the pseudogene TRBV3-2) and TRBJ2-3; D is unresolved. CDR1 and CDR2 (germline): LGHDT, YNNKEL (reference sequence). V was shortened by 0 bases and J by 8 bases, with 18 bases between the two germline ends. The CDR3 extends over 16 amino acids. DNA of the CDR3: TGTGCCAGCAGCCAAGAATTGGCAGATCGTTCTGGTACGCAGTATTTT. This gives the protein CASSQELADRSGTQYF.

This sequence joins TRBV30 and TRBJ2-7, with TRBD1 identical over 9 bases. CDR1 and CDR2 (germline): GTSNPN, SVGIG (reference sequence). The CDR3 totals 17 residues. Germline trimming cut 8 bases from V and 3 bases from J; bases unmatched to any gene: 20. The CDR3 coding sequence is TGTGCCCAGCCCCGGACAGGGGTCTTTAGGTCCTTCTACGAGCAGTACTTC. It translates to CAQPRTGVFRSFYEQYF.

This clone was seen only a few times. This chain joins TRBV5-1 and TRBJ2-2, with unresolved D. Per germline, CDR1 SGHRS and CDR2 YFSETQ. CDR3 length equals 16 residues. Trimming shortened V by 0 bases and J by 5 bases, and 14 bases separated the two germline ends. The CDR3 region has the DNA TGCGCCAGCAGCTTGGGTAGCTACACGCGGACCGGGGAGCTGTTTTTT. This translates into CASSLGSYTRTGELFF.

The chain couples TRBV7-3 to TRBJ2-1; 8 bases line up with TRBD2. Germline lookup yields CDR1 SGHTA and CDR2 FQGTGA. The CDR3 is 18 amino acids. With V trimmed by 2 bases and J by 4 bases, 13 bases remained unmatched. The CDR3 nucleotides read TGTGCCAGCAGCTTAGGGGCAAGACAGCGGGGGTCATACAATGAGCAGTTCTTC. It encodes CASSLGARQRGSYNEQFF. The full variable domain, its missing parts supplied by reference TRBV7-3 and TRBJ2-1, is GAGVSQTPSNKVTEKGKYVELRCDPISGHTALYWYRQSLGQGPEFLIYFQGTGAADDSGLPNDRFFAVRPEGSVSTLKIQRTERGDSAVYLCASSLGARQRGSYNEQFFGPGTRLTVL.

The chain carries TRBV6-5 and TRBJ2-3; possible D gene TRBD1, 6 bases. The germline V gene has CDR1 MNHEY and CDR2 SVGAGI. V was shortened by 8 bases and J by 3 bases, with 18 bases between the two germline ends. The CDR3 runs to 15 residues. The CDR3 spells CASQAAGGRTDTQYF. The CDR3 DNA sequence: TGTGCCAGCCAAGCAGCTGGGGGCAGGACAGATACGCAGTATTTT.

The chain links TRBV6-5 to TRBJ2-7; 7 bases agree with TRBD1. The V gene end was trimmed by 2 bases and the J gene end by 2 bases; junction bases not matched to a gene: 9. The CDR3 sequence is 16 residues long. Germline CDR1 is MNHEY and CDR2 is SVGAGI. The CDR3 region is CASSYVEGQLTYEQYF. The CDR3 DNA reads as TGTGCCAGCAGTTACGTCGAGGGACAGCTAACCTACGAGCAGTACTTC.

The rearrangement joins TRBV29-1 to TRBJ2-7, with D possibly TRBD1 on 6 matching bases. V was cut by 4 bases and J by 7 bases, with 20 bases left in between. This CDR3 region has 14 residues. Germline V gene sequence: CDR1 SQVTM, CDR2 ANQGSEA. The CDR3 loop is CSVVFFSGRGEQYF. CDR3 DNA sequence: TGCAGCGTTGTTTTTTTTTCTGGTAGGGGGGAGCAGTACTTC.

With regard to this clone: The sample holds other DNA sequences that translate to the same CDR3. This chain joins TRBV18 and TRBJ1-5, with D perhaps TRBD1 (5 bases). The CDR3 extends over 14 amino acids. V lost 1 base to trimming and J lost 4 bases, with 8 bases between them. Germline assignment: CDR1 KGHSH and CDR2 LQKENI. Written as DNA, the CDR3 is TGTGCCAGCTCACCACAGCAGGGTAATCAGCCCCAGCATTTT. Translation gives CASSPQQGNQPQHF.

This clone came up a few times. This sequence joins TRBV24-1 and TRBJ2-7, with a possible D match to TRBD1 (6 bases). CDR1 is KGHDR, CDR2 SFDVKD, per germline. The CDR3 length is 13 residues. V lost 5 bases and J lost 0, with 7 bases in between. DNA for the CDR3: TGTGCCACCAGTGGGACAGCCTCCTACGAGCAGTACTTC. Encoded protein: CATSGTASYEQYF.

The chain uses TRBV6-5 and TRBJ1-2; the match to TRBD1 covers 12 bases. The CDR3 loop spans 12 amino acids. Per germline, CDR1 MNHEY and CDR2 SVGAGI. The V gene end was trimmed by 6 bases and the J gene end by 14 bases; junction bases not matched to a gene: 7. The CDR3 protein is CASRRGDRGLTF. DNA of the CDR3: TGTGCCAGCAGACGGGGGGACAGGGGGCTTACCTTC.